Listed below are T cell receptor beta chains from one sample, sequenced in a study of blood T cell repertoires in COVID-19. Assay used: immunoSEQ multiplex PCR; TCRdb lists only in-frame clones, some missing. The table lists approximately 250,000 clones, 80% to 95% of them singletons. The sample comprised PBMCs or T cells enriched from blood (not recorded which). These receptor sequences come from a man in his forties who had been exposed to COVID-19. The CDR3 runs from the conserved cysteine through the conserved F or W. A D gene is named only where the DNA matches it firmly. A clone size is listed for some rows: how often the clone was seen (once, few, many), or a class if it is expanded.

CDR3: CAISGLAENTDTQYF
DNA: TGTGCCATCAGTGGACTAGCGGAAAACACAGATACGCAGTATTTT
J: TRBJ2-3
V: TRBV10-3
size: NA
D: TRBD2

CDR3: CASSLRFDSSYEQYF
DNA: TGTGCTAGCAGCCTACGCTTTGACAGCTCCTACGAGCAGTACTTC
J: TRBJ2-7
V: TRBV7-7
size: few
D: NA

CDR3: CASSQVSAPRLRDEKLFF
DNA: TGTGCCAGCAGCCAAGTGTCGGCACCGCGCCTCAGGGATGAAAAACTGTTTTTT
J: TRBJ1-4
V: TRBV14
size: NA
D: NA

CDR3: CASSFSPYDLLSIDRGYSNQPQHF
DNA: TGTGCCAGCAGTTTTAGTCCGTATGACCTATTATCAATCGACAGGGGTTATAGCAATCAGCCCCAGCATTTT
J: TRBJ1-5
V: TRBV28
size: once
D: TRBD1

CDR3: CASSLARLAANEQFF
DNA: TGTGCCAGCAGCTTAGCCCGGCTAGCAGCCAATGAGCAGTTCTTC
J: TRBJ2-1
V: TRBV7-9
size: NA
D: NA

CDR3: CASSYISGADTQYF
DNA: TGTGCCAGCAGTTACATCAGCGGGGCAGATACGCAGTATTTT
J: TRBJ2-3
V: TRBV6-5
size: NA
D: TRBD2

CDR3: CASSLQGRNTEAFF
DNA: TGTGCCAGTAGTTTACAGGGGAGGAACACTGAAGCTTTCTTT
J: TRBJ1-1
V: TRBV19
size: many
D: TRBD1

CDR3: CASSAIGEGVLTF
DNA: TGTGCCAGCAGCGCGATAGGGGAAGGTGTCCTGACTTTC
J: TRBJ2-6
V: TRBV9
size: NA
D: NA

CDR3: CASSIWISGRNNEQFF
DNA: TGTGCCAGTAGTATTTGGATTAGCGGGAGAAATAATGAGCAGTTCTTC
J: TRBJ2-1
V: TRBV19
size: NA
D: TRBD2

CDR3: CASSLGGQGRSPLHF
DNA: TGCGCCAGCAGCTTGGGGGGACAGGGTCGCTCACCCCTCCACTTT
J: TRBJ1-6
V: TRBV5-1
size: NA
D: TRBD1

CDR3: CAIAGELSTGELFF
DNA: TGTGCCATCGCTGGGGAGTTGAGCACCGGGGAGCTGTTTTTT
J: TRBJ2-2
V: TRBV10-3
size: NA
D: NA

CDR3: CASSRQGSEETQYF
DNA: TGTGCCAGCAGCCGACAGGGAAGCGAAGAGACCCAGTACTTC
J: TRBJ2-5
V: TRBV3-1/TRBV3-2
size: NA
D: TRBD1

CDR3: CASSTTRGQGNYGYTF
DNA: TGTGCCAGCTCAACCACCCGTGGACAGGGTAACTATGGCTACACCTTC
J: TRBJ1-2
V: TRBV18
size: once
D: TRBD1

CDR3: CASSLGTAITGELFF
DNA: TGCGCCAGCAGCCTCGGGACAGCGATCACCGGGGAGCTGTTTTTT
J: TRBJ2-2
V: TRBV5-1
size: NA
D: TRBD1

CDR3: CASSGTGVGTEAFF
DNA: TGTGCCAGCAGCGGTACAGGGGTAGGCACTGAAGCTTTCTTT
J: TRBJ1-1
V: TRBV11-2
size: NA
D: TRBD1

CDR3: CASALGAANEQFF
DNA: TGTGCCAGTGCGCTAGGAGCGGCGAATGAGCAGTTCTTC
J: TRBJ2-1
V: TRBV19
size: once
D: NA

CDR3: CASSSPDRGLRRGMNTEAFF
DNA: TGTGCCAGCAGTTCCCCGGACAGGGGGCTGAGGAGGGGAATGAACACTGAAGCTTTCTTT
J: TRBJ1-1
V: TRBV28
size: NA
D: TRBD1

CDR3: CASSIAGLTANTQYF
DNA: TGTGCCAGTAGTATCGCGGGACTAACCGCCAATACGCAGTATTTT
J: TRBJ2-3
V: TRBV19
size: NA
D: TRBD2

CDR3: CASSQDQLAGTYEQYF
DNA: TGCGCCAGCAGCCAAGATCAACTAGCGGGGACCTACGAGCAGTACTTC
J: TRBJ2-7
V: TRBV4-1
size: NA
D: TRBD2

CDR3: CASREGQGTYNEQFF
DNA: TGTGCCAGCAGGGAGGGACAGGGCACCTACAATGAGCAGTTCTTC
J: TRBJ2-1
V: TRBV25-1
size: NA
D: TRBD1

CDR3: CASSQDSYYGYTF
DNA: TGTGCCAGCAGCCAAGATAGCTACTATGGCTACACCTTC
J: TRBJ1-2
V: TRBV14
size: NA
D: NA

CDR3: CATSDALAGGRAGELFF
DNA: TGTGCCACCAGTGACGCACTAGCGGGAGGCCGCGCCGGGGAGCTGTTTTTT
J: TRBJ2-2
V: TRBV24-1
size: NA
D: TRBD2

CDR3: CASSERFRGYTF
DNA: TGTGCCAGCAGTGAACGGTTCAGGGGCTACACCTTC
J: TRBJ1-2
V: TRBV25-1
size: NA
D: NA

CDR3: CASSAVLITSFNEQFF
DNA: TGTGCCAGCAGCGCCGTGCTTATAACTAGCTTCAATGAGCAGTTCTTC
J: TRBJ2-1
V: TRBV14
size: NA
D: NA

CDR3: CASSYEELHTGELFF
DNA: TGTGCCAGCAGTTACGAGGAGCTACACACCGGGGAGCTGTTTTTT
J: TRBJ2-2
V: TRBV6-2/TRBV6-3
size: NA
D: NA

CDR3: CASSLDGGRTYGGEQYF
DNA: TGTGCCAGCAGCTTAGACGGCGGGAGGACATATGGAGGGGAGCAGTACTTC
J: TRBJ2-7
V: TRBV11-3
size: NA
D: TRBD2

CDR3: CASSLPGQSYGYTF
DNA: TGTGCCAGCAGTTTACCGGGACAGAGCTATGGCTACACCTTC
J: TRBJ1-2
V: TRBV28
size: NA
D: TRBD1

CDR3: CATSTTSWAGTEAFF
DNA: TGTGCCACCAGCACCACCTCCTGGGCTGGCACTGAAGCTTTCTTT
J: TRBJ1-1
V: TRBV15
size: NA
D: NA

CDR3: CASSPGPDSGNTIYF
DNA: TGTGCCAGCAGCCCGGGTCCTGACTCTGGAAACACCATATATTTT
J: TRBJ1-3
V: TRBV9
size: NA
D: NA

CDR3: CASMGGRHEQYF
DNA: TGTGCCAGTATGGGAGGGCGGCACGAGCAGTACTTC
J: TRBJ2-7
V: TRBV19
size: NA
D: TRBD2

CDR3: CASSQEEGQPQHF
DNA: TGCGCCAGCAGCCAAGAGGAGGGGCAGCCCCAGCATTTT
J: TRBJ1-5
V: TRBV4-1
size: NA
D: NA

CDR3: CASNAGGSGANVLTF
DNA: TGTGCCAGCAATGCGGGAGGGTCTGGGGCCAACGTCCTGACTTTC
J: TRBJ2-6
V: TRBV28
size: NA
D: TRBD2

CDR3: CASSARQGIPEAFF
DNA: TGTGCCAGCAGTGCCCGACAGGGAATCCCTGAAGCTTTCTTT
J: TRBJ1-1
V: TRBV27
size: NA
D: TRBD1

CDR3: CASSLAENSNTEAFF
DNA: TGTGCCAGCAGCTTGGCCGAGAACAGCAACACTGAAGCTTTCTTT
J: TRBJ1-1
V: TRBV5-4
size: NA
D: NA

CDR3: CASSWRDFDEQFF
DNA: TGTGCCAGCAGCTGGAGGGACTTTGATGAGCAGTTCTTC
J: TRBJ2-1
V: TRBV7-6
size: once
D: NA

CDR3: CASSLGMQGSQETQYF
DNA: TGTGCCAGCAGCTTAGGGATGCAGGGGTCCCAAGAGACCCAGTACTTC
J: TRBJ2-5
V: TRBV11-2
size: NA
D: NA

CDR3: CASSLLSGSVNEQFF
DNA: TGCGCCAGCAGCTTACTTAGCGGGAGCGTCAATGAGCAGTTCTTC
J: TRBJ2-1
V: TRBV5-1
size: NA
D: TRBD2

CDR3: CASSSRGLGGSETQYF
DNA: TGTGCCAGCAGCTCCCGGGGGTTAGGGGGCTCAGAGACCCAGTACTTC
J: TRBJ2-5
V: TRBV9
size: NA
D: NA

CDR3: CASSFSRGNRQGDYEQYF
DNA: TGTGCCAGCAGTTTCTCAAGGGGGAACCGACAGGGTGACTACGAGCAGTACTTC
J: TRBJ2-7
V: TRBV28
size: NA
D: TRBD1

CDR3: CASSLVGRTTYNSPLHF
DNA: TGTGCCAGCAGCTTAGTTGGACGGACAACCTATAATTCACCCCTCCACTTT
J: TRBJ1-6
V: TRBV7-9
size: NA
D: NA

CDR3: CVRSTHDRRTTEAFF
DNA: TGTGTCAGAAGCACACATGACAGGAGAACCACTGAAGCTTTCTTT
J: TRBJ1-1
V: TRBV7-5
size: NA
D: NA

CDR3: CAISEPGGNEQFF
DNA: TGTGCCATCAGTGAGCCTGGAGGAAATGAGCAGTTCTTC
J: TRBJ2-1
V: TRBV10-3
size: NA
D: NA

CDR3: CASSQESEPSVVKTGELFF
DNA: TGTGCCAGCAGCCAAGAAAGCGAGCCTAGCGTCGTAAAAACCGGGGAGCTGTTTTTT
J: TRBJ2-2
V: TRBV3-1/TRBV3-2
size: once
D: NA

CDR3: CASSQVYDPAGTSEETQYF
DNA: TGTGCCAGCAGCCAAGTGTATGACCCAGCCGGGACTAGCGAAGAGACCCAGTACTTC
J: TRBJ2-5
V: TRBV3-1/TRBV3-2
size: NA
D: TRBD2

CDR3: CASSQDDRPAKNIQYF
DNA: TGTGCCAGCAGCCAAGATGACAGGCCAGCCAAAAACATTCAGTACTTC
J: TRBJ2-4
V: TRBV3-1/TRBV3-2
size: NA
D: NA

CDR3: CASSQDIAGGRETQYF
DNA: TGTGCCAGCAGCCAGGACATAGCGGGAGGAAGGGAGACCCAGTACTTC
J: TRBJ2-5
V: TRBV3-1/TRBV3-2
size: NA
D: TRBD2

CDR3: CASSRDSLNTEAFF
DNA: TGTGCCAGCAGTCGGGACAGTTTGAACACTGAAGCTTTCTTT
J: TRBJ1-1
V: TRBV6-5
size: NA
D: TRBD1

CDR3: CASSSPPGQGAQFF
DNA: TGTGCCAGCAGTTCCCCCCCCGGACAGGGCGCGCAGTTCTTC
J: TRBJ2-1
V: TRBV6-2/TRBV6-3
size: NA
D: TRBD1

CDR3: CAWELKGLAEETQYF
DNA: TGTGCCTGGGAACTAAAGGGACTAGCGGAAGAGACCCAGTACTTC
J: TRBJ2-5
V: TRBV30
size: NA
D: TRBD2

CDR3: CAISESEAASEQYF
DNA: TGTGCCATCAGTGAGTCCGAGGCAGCGAGTGAGCAGTACTTC
J: TRBJ2-7
V: TRBV10-3
size: NA
D: NA

CDR3: CASSYTSGRGEQFF
DNA: TGTGCCAGCAGTTATACCAGCGGGAGGGGTGAGCAGTTCTTC
J: TRBJ2-1
V: TRBV6-5
size: NA
D: TRBD2

CDR3: CASSQQGQALHF
DNA: TGTGCCAGCAGCCAACAGGGACAGGCCCTCCACTTT
J: TRBJ1-6
V: TRBV14
size: NA
D: TRBD1

CDR3: CASGGTGIYYGYTF
DNA: TGTGCTAGTGGTGGGACAGGGATTTATTATGGCTACACCTTC
J: TRBJ1-2
V: TRBV12-5
size: NA
D: TRBD1

CDR3: CASSVPGTEAFF
DNA: TGTGCCAGCAGTGTACCGGGCACTGAAGCTTTCTTT
J: TRBJ1-1
V: TRBV12-3/TRBV12-4
size: NA
D: NA

CDR3: CASSLASRVVYNEQFF
DNA: TGCGCCAGCAGCTTGGCCAGCCGGGTTGTATACAATGAGCAGTTCTTC
J: TRBJ2-1
V: TRBV5-1
size: NA
D: NA